This section outlines one TCR beta chain sequence together with its context. Its antigen is unknown. This record belongs to a study of Tregs in tolerant kidney transplant recipients. Points from the study as a whole: Biological reproducibility was not directly addressed in this study. Findings come from small patient numbers and require larger validation.

Sequencing used immunoSEQ multiplex PCR; TCRdb keeps in-frame clones, though not all of them. Of about 240,000 clones detected, 80% to 85% appear once; the ten largest clones hold less than 0.75%. The V end lost 1 base, the J end lost 4 bases, and 8 bases lay between the germline ends. This CDR3 has 13 amino acids. The germline CDR1 and CDR2 sequences are SGHAT and FQNNGV. The sequencing input was CD4+ T cells from blood. This clonotype was sampled from a human donor in good health. The chain employs TRBV11-2 and TRBJ2-7; no clear D gene. DNA for the CDR3: TGTGCCAGCAGCTTAGCTACTGCTTACGAGCAGTACTTC. Its translation: CASSLATAYEQYF.